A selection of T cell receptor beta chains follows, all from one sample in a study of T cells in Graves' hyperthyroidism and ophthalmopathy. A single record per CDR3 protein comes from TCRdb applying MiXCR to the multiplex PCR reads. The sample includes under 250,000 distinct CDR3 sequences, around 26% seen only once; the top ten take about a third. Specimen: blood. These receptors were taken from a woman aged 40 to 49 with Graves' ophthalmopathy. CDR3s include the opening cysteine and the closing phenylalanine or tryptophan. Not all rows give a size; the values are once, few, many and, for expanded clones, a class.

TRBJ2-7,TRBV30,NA,CAWRGQGPHEQYF
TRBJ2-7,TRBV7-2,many,CASSLVSRGAYEQYF
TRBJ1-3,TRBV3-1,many,CASSQEAGPGNTIYF
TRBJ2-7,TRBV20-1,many,CSASRLEGSYEQYF
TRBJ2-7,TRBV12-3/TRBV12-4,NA,CASSLILRDEQYF
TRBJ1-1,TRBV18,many,CASSKQGAEAFF
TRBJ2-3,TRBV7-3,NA,CASSSPWGTQYF
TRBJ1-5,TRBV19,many,CASSIRDGQPQHF
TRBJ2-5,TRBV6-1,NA,CASGMTVYETQYF
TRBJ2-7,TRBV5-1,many,CASSLEREHQYEQYF
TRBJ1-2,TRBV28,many,CASIDRGLIYGYTF
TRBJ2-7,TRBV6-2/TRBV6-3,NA,CASSSPARATYEQYF
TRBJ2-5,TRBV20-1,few,CSATRTTSYEETQYF
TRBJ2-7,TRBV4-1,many,CASSQDRGLAGVYEQYF
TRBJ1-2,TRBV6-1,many,CASRNSGESYGYTF
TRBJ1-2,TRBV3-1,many,CASSLRDRQNYGYTF
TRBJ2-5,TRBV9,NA,CASSVGGVWGFEEETQYF
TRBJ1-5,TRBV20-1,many,CSARNDRGNQPQHF
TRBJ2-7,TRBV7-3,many,CASAWTASYEQYF
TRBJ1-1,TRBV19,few,CASSPGTGTAYTEAFF
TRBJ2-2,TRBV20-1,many,CSAVTTGELFF
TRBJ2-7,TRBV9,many,CASSVGLAGYEQYF
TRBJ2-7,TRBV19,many,CASTTGGPSYEQYF
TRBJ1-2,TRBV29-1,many,CSVPGTPFGYTF
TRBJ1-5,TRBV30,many,CAWSVGGDVRAQHF
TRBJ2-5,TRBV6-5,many,CASSINGGGQETQYF
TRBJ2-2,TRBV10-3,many,CAISAGQDTGELFF
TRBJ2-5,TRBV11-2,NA,CASSPPGPFPETQYF
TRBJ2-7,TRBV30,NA,CACHLSGTSYEQYF
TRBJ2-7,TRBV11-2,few,CACSLLPGTSNYEQYF
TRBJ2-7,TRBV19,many,CASSPRDGPYEQYF
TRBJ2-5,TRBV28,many,CASSLGRTLETQYF
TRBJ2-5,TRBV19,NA,CASSIRLAGGQETQYF
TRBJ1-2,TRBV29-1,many,CSAALNGLNYGYTF
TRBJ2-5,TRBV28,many,CASSRRTSGSETQYF
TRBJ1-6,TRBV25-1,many,CASSESEQWNSPLHF
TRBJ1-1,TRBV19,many,CASSASGVTEAFF
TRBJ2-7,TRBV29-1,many,CSVDSIAGGPYEQYF
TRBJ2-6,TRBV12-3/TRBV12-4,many,CASSFGGIGPFSGANVLTF
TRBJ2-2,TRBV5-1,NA,CASSSPAKRGIQTGELFF
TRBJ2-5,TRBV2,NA,CASTHGRPPGTQYF
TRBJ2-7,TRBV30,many,CAYYTYDPISSYEQYF
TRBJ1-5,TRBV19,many,CASSPRQHNQPQHF
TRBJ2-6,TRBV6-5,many,CASYTPHVPEANVLTF
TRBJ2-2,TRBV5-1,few,CASSFGRSNTGELFF
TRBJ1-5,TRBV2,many,CASGGEQGIGQPQHF
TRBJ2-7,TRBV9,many,CASSVVTGPLAEQYF
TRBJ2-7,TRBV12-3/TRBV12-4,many,CASTVLRGTSGYEQYF
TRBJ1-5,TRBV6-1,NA,CASHRFGSNQPQHF
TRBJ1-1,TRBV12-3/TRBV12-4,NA,CASKSRAEAFF
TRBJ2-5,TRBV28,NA,CASSPLIGGQGQGRETQYF
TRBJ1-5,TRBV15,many,CATSRVGNSNQPQHF
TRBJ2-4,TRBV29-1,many,CSVKGKGIKNIQYF
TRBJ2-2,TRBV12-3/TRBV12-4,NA,CASSTAQSNTGELFF
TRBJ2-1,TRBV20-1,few,CSAPLSGSHNEQFF